Below are 17 T cell receptor beta chains sequenced from a single sample in a study of CD8 T cells in ankylosing spondylitis. TCRdb reanalysed the 5' RACE reads using MiXCR and keeps one entry per CDR3 protein. The sample has roughly 160,000 distinct CDR3 sequences, around 10% seen once. Material for sequencing was blood, either unsorted or a sorted T cell fraction (not recorded which). Receptor source: a male donor with ankylosing spondylitis or in good health (not recorded which).

The sample holds many counts of this clonotype. The chain joins TRBV6-1 to TRBJ1-2; D is possibly TRBD1 (5 bases). The germline V and J ends were trimmed by 4 bases and 0 bases, with 6 bases remaining between them. The CDR3 length is 13 residues. Germline V gene lookup returns CDR1 MNHNS and CDR2 SASEGT. The CDR3 region has the DNA TGTGCCAGCAGTGGACAGCCTAACTATGGCTACACCTTC. Protein sequence: CASSGQPNYGYTF.

The chain has TRBV6-2 or TRBV6-3 and TRBJ1-5, with TRBD1 matching 7 bases. The CDR3 runs 12 residues. Germline lookup yields CDR1 MNHEY and CDR2 SVGEGT. V was pared by 6 bases and J by 7 bases, with 3 bases of the junction left unmatched. CDR3: CASSQGEQPQHF. The CDR3 coding sequence is TGTGCCAGCAGCCAGGGGGAACAGCCCCAGCATTTT.

This clonotype came up many times. The chain is built from TRBV15 and TRBJ1-4, with D perhaps matching TRBD1 (6 bases). The CDR3 is made up of 15 amino acids. Per the germline V gene, CDR1 is LNHNV and CDR2 is YYDKDF (reference sequence). Trimming cost V 0 bases and J 2 bases, with 7 bases left between them. CDR3 region: CATSRDTGTNEKLFF. CDR3 nucleotides: TGTGCCACCAGCAGAGATACAGGGACTAATGAAAAACTGTTTTTT.

This chain joins TRBV7-9 and TRBJ2-2, with a weak D call TRBD1 (7 bases). V lost 2 bases to trimming and J lost 4 bases, with 14 bases between them. CDR3 length: 16 amino acids. The germline V gene has CDR1 SEHNR and CDR2 FQNEAQ (reference sequence). As DNA, the CDR3 is TGTGCCAGCAGCTTAAGCCGACAGGGAGGCACCGGGGAGCTGTTTTTT. It translates to CASSLSRQGGTGELFF.

This clonotype was seen many times. The chain recombines TRBV20-1 with TRBJ2-1; D not certain. From germline, CDR1 is DFQATT and CDR2 SNEGSKA (reference sequence). The CDR3 covers 10 residues. Trimming stripped 5 bases from V and 10 bases from J, with 9 bases between. The CDR3, as DNA: TGCAGTGCTTGGGCGGTCGAGCAGTTCTTC. This sequence encodes CSAWAVEQFF.

This clonotype was seen at least ten times. The chain has TRBV27 and TRBJ1-2; no reliable D call. Germline values: CDR1 MNHEY, CDR2 SMNVEV (reference sequence). The CDR3 consists of 12 residues. Deletions cut 5 bases from V and 6 bases from J, with 10 bases between. CDR3 DNA: TGTGCCAGCAGTACCGGAGGGAATGGCTACACCTTC. Protein sequence: CASSTGGNGYTF.

At least ten counts were recorded for this clonotype. The V call is TRBV29-1, the J call TRBJ1-2; TRBD1 is a possible D gene (5 bases). CDR1 SQVTM and CDR2 ANQGSEA come from the germline V gene. The CDR3 length is 12 residues. Deletions cut 7 bases from V and 5 bases from J, with 14 bases between. Here the CDR3 DNA reads TGCAGCGCAACGGGGGAGGGATATGGCTACACCTTC. Its translation is CSATGEGYGYTF.

This clonotype was observed many times. The CDR3 coding sequence is TGTGCCAGCAGCTTAATGCGAGGACTAGCGGACCAAGAGACCCAGTACTTC. Amino acids: CASSLMRGLADQETQYF. V is TRBV7-9 and J is TRBJ2-5; 10 bases fit TRBD2. The V gene end was trimmed by 2 bases and the J gene end by 0 bases; junction bases not matched to a gene: 6. CDR1 and CDR2 from the germline V gene are SEHNR and FQNEAQ (reference sequence). This CDR3 has 17 residues.

At least ten counts were recorded for this clonotype. This chain joins TRBV29-1 and TRBJ2-5; the D gene is possibly TRBD1 (6 bases). The germline V gene has CDR1 SQVTM and CDR2 ANQGSEA. The CDR3 extends over 13 amino acids. Between the trimmed V and J ends, which lost 7 bases and 2 bases, there was a span of 14 bases. The CDR3 loop is CSALGHNQETQYF. CDR3 bases: TGCAGCGCGCTGGGACACAATCAAGAGACCCAGTACTTC.

This clonotype has just a few counts. V gene TRBV6-6 combines with J gene TRBJ1-4; D uncertain. This CDR3 spans 13 amino acids. Germline loops: CDR1 MNHNY, CDR2 SVGAGI (reference sequence). Between the trimmed V and J ends, which lost 8 bases and 3 bases, there was a span of 10 bases. The CDR3 DNA is TGTGCCAGCGGGAGGCAGGCTAATGAAAAACTGTTTTTT. It codes for CASGRQANEKLFF.

This clonotype was counted at least ten times. The chain uses TRBV29-1 and TRBJ2-3; 12 bases are a match to TRBD2. Germline V gene data show CDR1 as SQVTM and CDR2 as ANQGSEA. The CDR3 consists of 15 residues. V lost 6 bases to trimming and J lost 0 bases; unmatched junction nucleotides: 4. CDR3 amino acids: CSVLGLAGSTDTQYF. The CDR3 region has the DNA TGCAGCGTACTAGGACTAGCGGGAAGCACAGATACGCAGTATTTT.

The J gene is TRBJ2-5, the V gene TRBV10-2; D is perhaps TRBD2 (6 bases). Between the trimmed V and J ends, which lost 0 bases and 7 bases, there was a span of 6 bases. Germline values: CDR1 WSHSY, CDR2 SAAADI. This CDR3 spans 12 amino acids. The CDR3 DNA is TGCGCCAGCAGTGAGTCGGGAGGGACCCAGTACTTC. Its translation: CASSESGGTQYF.

This clonotype showed up just a few times. V is TRBV7-9 and J is TRBJ2-7; D is unresolved. Trimming left V 8 bases short and J 7 bases short, with 15 bases between. Germline V lookup: CDR1 SEHNR, CDR2 FQNEAQ (reference sequence). The CDR3 spans 12 residues. The CDR3: CASVEFLGEQYF. The CDR3 DNA reads TGTGCCAGCGTTGAGTTCTTGGGGGAGCAGTACTTC.

The chain is built from TRBV18 and TRBJ2-1; 7 bases are shared with TRBD2. V dropped 2 bases and J dropped 1; count of bases not matched to a gene: 5. Germline CDR1 and CDR2: KGHSH and LQKENI. This CDR3 is 16 amino acids long. The DNA of the CDR3 is TGTGCCAGCTCACCATGGGAGGGTGGGTCCTACAATGAGCAGTTCTTC. Translated, it gives CASSPWEGGSYNEQFF.

This clonotype was seen a few times. The chain links TRBV6-6 to TRBJ1-5; D is perhaps TRBD1 (5 bases). Germline V gives CDR1 MNHNY, CDR2 SVGAGI (reference sequence). The V and J ends lost 6 bases and 7 bases respectively, with 10 bases between them. The CDR3 is 12 amino acids. This CDR3 reads CASSPEGQPQHF. In DNA form, the CDR3 reads TGTGCCAGCAGCCCCGAGGGGCAGCCCCAGCATTTT.

This clonotype has only a few counts. This chain uses TRBV7-2 with TRBJ1-5; 7 nucleotides align to TRBD1. CDR3 length equals 14 residues. CDR1 and CDR2 (germline): SGHTA, FQGNSA. Germline trimming cut 5 bases from V and 5 bases from J; bases unmatched to any gene: 6. CDR3 region: CASSRGQDYQPQHF. The CDR3 DNA sequence: TGTGCCAGCAGCAGAGGACAGGATTATCAGCCCCAGCATTTT.

V and J are TRBV18 and TRBJ2-7, with a weak D call TRBD2 (5 bases). Trimming cost V 2 bases and J 7 bases, with 15 bases left between them. Germline CDR1 and CDR2: KGHSH and LQKENI. This CDR3 is built from 14 residues. This CDR3 reads CASSPRGNPREQYF. The CDR3 region has the DNA TGTGCCAGCTCACCAAGAGGGAATCCTAGAGAGCAGTACTTC.